This T cell receptor (beta chain) appears in the sequencing data of a study of T cells in Graves' hyperthyroidism and ophthalmopathy. Overall study results and limits: Peripheral blood also featured most of the thyroid clonotypes expanded above 0.001.

Individuals with ophthalmopathy presented a Clinical Activity Score of at least 3, a NOSPECS grade of at least 4 and a duration under 3 months. The PBMCs had their origin in 10 ml of fresh peripheral blood. There were TCR beta CDR3 regions amplified from RNA transcripts. Initially, a first-round RT-PCR of the TCR CDR3 employed the HTBI primer set. MiXCR, run by TCRdb on the multiplex PCR reads, gives a single entry per CDR3 protein. The sample includes over 450,000 distinct CDR3 sequences, approximately 17% of them seen just once. Points on this clonotype: Its target is not known.

Sequencing was done on a sample of blood. The TCR was taken from a young woman with Graves' ophthalmopathy.

As DNA, the CDR3 is TGTGCCAGCCTTGGATATTGGCTAGCGGGAGCAGATACGCAGTATTTT. This codes for CASLGYWLAGADTQYF. The chain employs TRBV6-1 and TRBJ2-3; TRBD2 agrees at 10 bases. The CDR3 length is 16 residues. Germline V gene data show CDR1 as MNHNS and CDR2 as SASEGT. With V trimmed by 8 bases and J by 4 bases, 12 bases remained unmatched.